Following are 8 T cell receptor beta chains from one sample sequenced in a study of neurological immune-mediated disorders. TCRdb redid the calling of the 5' RACE reads with MiXCR, one entry per CDR3 protein. The table includes more than 50,000 distinct CDR3 sequences, about 4% detected once. The specimen was PBMCs. All receptors derive from a man aged 25 to 45 with multiple sclerosis.

This clonotype has ten or more counts. This chain connects TRBV24-1 to TRBJ2-1; D is perhaps TRBD1 or TRBD2 (6 bases each). With 5 bases removed from V and 7 bases from J, the gap between germline ends came to 17 bases. The CDR3 spans 15 residues. Per the germline V gene, CDR1 is KGHDR and CDR2 is SFDVKD. This CDR3 is CATSGTGGSGNEQFF. The CDR3 coding sequence is TGTGCCACCAGTGGGACCGGGGGCTCCGGAAATGAGCAGTTCTTC.

Ten or more counts support this clonotype. This chain links TRBV3-1 with TRBJ2-3; D may match TRBD1 or TRBD2 (5 bases each). The CDR3 runs to 16 residues. From germline, CDR1 is LGHDT and CDR2 YNNKEL (reference sequence). Trimming took off 1 base at V and 2 bases at J, with 13 bases between the two ends. The CDR3 protein is CASSQAQRGPTDTQYF. The CDR3 DNA is TGTGCCAGCAGCCAAGCCCAACGGGGCCCCACAGATACGCAGTATTTT.

This clonotype has a count of ten or more. This could be a read error, since a much larger clone is one nucleotide away. The chain links TRBV5-1 to TRBJ2-6; D possibly matches TRBD1 or TRBD2 (5 bases each). CDR1 and CDR2 from the germline V gene are SGHRS and YFSETQ. The CDR3 spans 15 residues. The CDR3 protein is CASSLSGAGAKVLTF. The CDR3 DNA reads TGCGCCAGCAGCTTGTCCGGGGCTGGGGCCAAAGTCCTGACTTTC.

This clonotype has at least ten counts. The DNA for the CDR3 is TGTGCCAGCAGCTCGGGGACTAGCGGGGGGCTACGTGATACGCAGTATTTT. The encoded protein is CASSSGTSGGLRDTQYF. This chain connects TRBV7-8 to TRBJ2-3; TRBD2 matches 15 bases. V lost 4 bases, J lost 6 bases, and 8 bases stayed unmatched. This CDR3 region has 17 residues. CDR1 is SGHVS and CDR2 is FQNEAQ in the germline V gene.

This clonotype turned up a few times. Written as DNA, the CDR3 is TGCAGTGCTAGAGACAAACTAGCCACCCTCACAGATACGCAGTATTTT. Amino acids: CSARDKLATLTDTQYF. The rearrangement links TRBV20-1 to TRBJ2-3; possibly TRBD2 for D (6 bases). The CDR3 has 16 amino acids. V gave up 0 bases and J gave up 2 bases, with 15 bases separating them. CDR1 is DFQATT, CDR2 SNEGSKA, per germline (reference sequence).

This clonotype was seen at least ten times. At one end, the junction sequence differs from germline, possibly due to a read error. The chain joins TRBV10-2 to TRBJ1-2; D is unclear. The CDR3 consists of 14 residues. Looked up from germline, CDR1 is WSHSY and CDR2 is SAAADI. The CDR3, as DNA: TGCACCAGCAGTGAGACGGGCCTGAACTATGGCTACACCTTC. The encoded protein is CTSSETGLNYGYTF.

This clonotype has at least ten counts. V is TRBV5-1 and J is TRBJ2-1, with a tentative D call TRBD2 (6 bases). V was cut by 4 bases and J by 8 bases, with 16 bases left in between. CDR3 length: 14 residues. CDR1 SGHRS and CDR2 YFSETQ come from the germline V gene. The chain's CDR3 is CASSPGPRGDEQFF. CDR3 in DNA: TGCGCCAGCAGCCCGGGACCGCGGGGCGATGAGCAGTTCTTC.

Notes on this clonotype: This may arise from a read error, as a much more abundant clone is one base away. V gene TRBV5-1 combines with J gene TRBJ2-2; D may match TRBD1 or TRBD2 (5 bases each). The length of the CDR3 is 15 residues. Trimming removed 4 bases at V and 0 bases at J, with 10 bases between. The V gene's germline CDR1 is SGHRS and CDR2 YFSETQ. The CDR3 DNA is TGCGCCAGCAGCCGCAGGGAGACGAACACCGGGGAGCTGTTTTTT. Encoded protein: CASSRRETNTGELFF.